This T cell receptor (beta chain) comes out of a study of blood T cells in healthy people across ages. This clonotype was observed a handful of times. Germline assignment: CDR1 SGHRS and CDR2 YFSETQ. There are 13 residues in the CDR3. V lost 3 bases to trimming and J lost 4 bases; unmatched junction nucleotides: 3. Using a J-beta primer mix together with a sample-barcoded 5' primer, a second PCR was run for about 7 to 12 cycles. Each CDR3 protein is one row after TCRdb ran MiXCR on the 5' RACE reads. The sample consists of 700,000 to 850,000 distinct CDR3 sequences, roughly 35% of them appearing once.

The TCR sequence derives from a man aged 18-30 years in good health. The material sequenced was blood. The J gene is TRBJ2-5, the V gene TRBV5-1, with TRBD1 matching over 7 bases. The CDR3 reads CASSWGQRETQYF. In nucleotides, the CDR3 is TGCGCCAGCAGCTGGGGACAGCGAGAGACCCAGTACTTC.